One sample yielded the 23 T cell receptor beta chains listed below, sequenced in a study of cytomegalovirus exposure and HLA in healthy donors. Primers for the PCR totalled 60 Vbeta and 13 Jbeta. Sequenced by immunoSEQ multiplex PCR; TCRdb stores in-frame clones only, minus some. The sample holds about 150,000 clones, over 80% seen once. The sample comprised PBMCs. These receptors were collected from a male donor in good health and CMV-seronegative.

The genes are TRBV4-3 and TRBJ2-7, with D tentatively TRBD2 (5 bases). This CDR3 has 14 amino acids. Germline loops: CDR1 LGHNA, CDR2 YSLEER. Trimming took 1 base from V and 2 from J, leaving 9 bases between them. This CDR3 is CASSQVPGTYEQYF. In DNA form, the CDR3 reads TGCGCCAGCAGCCAAGTTCCGGGGACCTACGAGCAGTACTTC.

The chain carries TRBV5-6 and TRBJ2-7; TRBD1 matches at 8 bases. V was clipped by 6 bases and J by 0 bases; unmatched bases: 8. Germline CDR1 reads SGHDT; CDR2 reads YYEEEE. The CDR3 is 15 residues long. In DNA form, the CDR3 reads TGTGCCAGCACCGGGTCCGGGACAGGCTCCTACGAGCAGTACTTC. Translated: CASTGSGTGSYEQYF.

The V and J genes are TRBV27 and TRBJ2-7; 9 nucleotides agree with TRBD2. The CDR3 totals 15 residues. The germline V gene encodes CDR1 MNHEY and CDR2 SMNVEV (reference sequence). The V gene end was trimmed by 3 bases and the J gene end by 6 bases; junction bases not matched to a gene: 9. The CDR3 sequence is CASSLSGGPRSEQYF. In DNA, the CDR3 is TGTGCCAGCAGTTTGAGCGGGGGGCCGAGATCCGAGCAGTACTTC.

The chain carries TRBV12-5 and TRBJ2-4, with D unresolved. V was clipped by 4 bases and J by 9 bases, with 16 bases between them. The CDR3 totals 14 residues. Per germline, CDR1 LGHNT and CDR2 FRNRAP. The CDR3 loop is CASGSLEVESIQYF. The CDR3, as DNA: TGTGCTAGTGGTTCATTAGAGGTCGAGTCCATTCAGTACTTC.

A single count supports this clone. This chain links TRBV11-3 with TRBJ2-2, with D possibly being TRBD1 (6 bases). Germline loops: CDR1 SGHNT, CDR2 YENEEA. Trimming took 7 bases from V and 1 from J, leaving 7 bases between them. This CDR3 is built from 13 residues. The CDR3 bases are TGTGCCAGCACAGGGGAGAACACCGGGGAGCTGTTTTTT. Residues: CASTGENTGELFF.

This sequence joins TRBV4-3 and TRBJ1-2; 7 nucleotides match TRBD1. There are 14 residues in the CDR3. V lost 4 bases, J lost 3 bases, and 5 bases stayed unmatched. CDR1 LGHNA and CDR2 YSLEER come from the germline V gene. Here the CDR3 DNA reads TGCGCCAGCAGCCGCGGGACAGTGGACTATGGCTACACCTTC. It is translated as CASSRGTVDYGYTF.

This clone appeared a few times. The chain couples TRBV5-1 to TRBJ1-2; possibly TRBD1 for D (5 bases). Germline V CDR1 and CDR2: SGHRS, YFSETQ. The CDR3 has 16 amino acids. V lost 0 bases and J 8 bases, leaving 20 bases between the germline ends. The CDR3 spells CASSLGQMGLSGGYTF. In nucleotides, the CDR3 is TGCGCCAGCAGCTTGGGACAGATGGGTTTGTCGGGCGGCTACACCTTC.

The gene calls are TRBV18 and TRBJ1-1, with D possibly being TRBD1 (6 bases). Germline V gene lookup returns CDR1 KGHSH and CDR2 LQKENI. The CDR3 has 15 amino acids. V was cut by 2 bases and J by 1 base, with 11 bases left in between. This CDR3 reads CASSPSQGTNTEAFF. The CDR3 DNA sequence: TGTGCCAGCTCACCAAGCCAGGGGACGAACACTGAAGCTTTCTTT.

This chain links TRBV4-3 with TRBJ2-7; 11 bases are shared with TRBD1. Unmatched junction bases numbered 6, after V lost 4 bases and J lost 4 bases. The CDR3 runs to 15 residues. Germline V gene data show CDR1 as LGHNA and CDR2 as YSLEER. The CDR3 DNA follows: TGCGCCAGCAGCCCGTGGACAGGGGGCTCGTACGAGCAGTACTTC. Translation gives CASSPWTGGSYEQYF.

The J gene is TRBJ2-7, the V gene TRBV28, with TRBD1 matching over 10 bases. V lost 6 bases and J lost 5; bases outside the gene matches: 19. The CDR3 contains 18 residues. Germline V gives CDR1 MDHEN, CDR2 SYDVKM. CDR3 sequence (DNA): TGTGCCAGCAGAGGCTGGCGTCGCGGACAGGGGGTGGGGGACGAGCAGTACTTC. Its translation is CASRGWRRGQGVGDEQYF.

The chain combines TRBV19 with TRBJ1-3; possible D gene TRBD1, 6 bases. This CDR3 is built from 15 residues. V was cut by 5 bases and J by 0 bases, with 11 bases left in between. Germline assignment: CDR1 LNHDA and CDR2 SQIVND (reference sequence). Here the CDR3 reads CASSPTGHSGNTIYF. The CDR3 nucleotides are TGTGCCAGTAGTCCGACAGGCCACTCTGGAAACACCATATATTTT. Full variable domain (outside the CDR3, taken from reference TRBV19 and TRBJ1-3): DGGITQSPKYLFRKEGQNVTLSCEQNLNHDAMYWYRQDPGQGLRLIYYSQIVNDFQKGDIAEGYSVSREKKESFPLTVTSAQKNPTAFYLCASSPTGHSGNTIYFGEGSWLTVV.

The V gene is TRBV27, the J gene TRBJ2-1; 11 bases fit TRBD2. This CDR3 has 16 amino acids. Germline V gene data show CDR1 as MNHEY and CDR2 as SMNVEV (reference sequence). The V gene end was trimmed by 3 bases and the J gene end by 2 bases; junction bases not matched to a gene: 3. CDR3 protein: CASSLGTSGTYNEQFF. The CDR3 DNA is TGTGCCAGCAGTTTGGGGACTAGCGGTACCTACAATGAGCAGTTCTTC.

This chain joins TRBV27 and TRBJ2-1, with TRBD1 matching over 9 bases. This CDR3 contains 16 residues. Germline CDR1 reads MNHEY; CDR2 reads SMNVEV (reference sequence). V lost 3 bases and J lost 8; bases outside the gene matches: 11. The CDR3 region is CASSFSWGQGFYEQFF. The DNA for the CDR3 is TGTGCCAGCAGTTTCTCCTGGGGACAGGGCTTTTATGAGCAGTTCTTC.

This rearrangement joins TRBV12-5 to TRBJ1-2; TRBD1 aligns across 7 bases. The CDR3 has 20 residues. Germline V gene lookup returns CDR1 LGHNT and CDR2 FRNRAP. V dropped 0 bases and J dropped 4; count of bases not matched to a gene: 20. CDR3 in amino acids: CASGLVLPRTGARRSYGYTF. CDR3 DNA: TGTGCTAGTGGTTTGGTACTTCCCCGCACAGGGGCGCGGAGATCCTATGGCTACACCTTC.

J is TRBJ2-1 and V is TRBV18; TRBD2 agrees at 10 bases. V was clipped by 2 bases and J by 11 bases; unmatched bases: 15. CDR1 is KGHSH, CDR2 LQKENI, per germline. This CDR3 contains 17 residues. The chain's CDR3 is CASSPGGLAGAGLQQFF. In nucleotides, the CDR3 is TGTGCCAGCTCACCAGGGGGGCTAGCGGGGGCCGGCCTGCAGCAGTTCTTC.

This clone came up a few times. This chain joins TRBV5-6 and TRBJ1-5; D not resolved. V lost 2 bases and J lost 0, with 9 bases in between. From germline, CDR1 is SGHDT and CDR2 YYEEEE. There are 15 residues in the CDR3. Here the CDR3 reads CASSFRGNSNQPQHF. Here the CDR3 DNA reads TGTGCCAGCAGCTTCCGGGGAAATAGCAATCAGCCCCAGCATTTT.

The chain is built from TRBV13 and TRBJ2-3; D possibly corresponds to TRBD2 (6 bases). Germline V gene lookup returns CDR1 PRHDT and CDR2 FYEKMQ (reference sequence). Trimming cost V 4 bases and J 0 bases, with 14 bases left between them. The CDR3 spans 16 residues. CDR3 region: CASSSSHGGSTDTQYF. The CDR3 coding sequence is TGTGCCAGCAGCTCCAGCCACGGGGGTAGCACAGATACGCAGTATTTT.

The chain carries TRBV9 and TRBJ2-7; perhaps TRBD1 as D (6 bases). Trimming removed 0 bases from V and 2 bases from J, with 6 bases in between. CDR1 is SGDLS, CDR2 YYNGEE, per germline. The CDR3 loop spans 13 amino acids. In nucleotides, the CDR3 is TGTGCCAGCAGCGTAGGGACAGCCTACGAGCAGTACTTC. It is translated as CASSVGTAYEQYF.

The rearrangement joins TRBV5-6 to TRBJ1-2; 7 nucleotides line up with TRBD1. Germline V gene sequence: CDR1 SGHDT, CDR2 YYEEEE. The CDR3 sequence is 13 residues long. Trimming took 4 bases from V and 7 from J; bases not matched to a gene: 7. CDR3 in DNA: TGTGCCAGCAGCATCCGACAGGGCGGTGGCTACACCTTC. Its translation is CASSIRQGGGYTF.

The chain has TRBV28 and TRBJ1-2; 10 nucleotides align to TRBD1. The J segment lost 7 bases and the V segment lost 10 bases, leaving 12 bases of the junction unmatched. Germline V gene data show CDR1 as MDHEN and CDR2 as SYDVKM. The length of the CDR3 is 14 residues. The chain's CDR3 is CATSVRQGAIGYTF. CDR3 nucleotide sequence: TGTGCCACCTCTGTACGACAGGGGGCGATTGGCTACACCTTC.

The chain links TRBV7-2 to TRBJ2-7; the D gene is possibly TRBD2 (6 bases). The CDR3 runs to 14 residues. Germline loops: CDR1 SGHTA, CDR2 FQGNSA. V lost 1 base and J 6 bases, leaving 13 bases between the germline ends. DNA of the CDR3: TGTGCCAGCAGCTTAGTGGCGGGGAAGGGCGAGCAGTACTTC. Its protein is CASSLVAGKGEQYF.

V usage is TRBV9 and J usage is TRBJ1-6, with TRBD1 identical over 7 bases. The CDR3 loop spans 16 amino acids. Germline-derived CDR1 and CDR2 are SGDLS and YYNGEE. J was trimmed by 7 bases and V by 0 bases; bases with no gene match: 7. CDR3 nucleotide sequence: TGTGCCAGCAGCGTAGCTGGACAGGCTGGGAATTCACCCCTCCACTTT. Amino acids: CASSVAGQAGNSPLHF.

The rearrangement uses TRBV7-9 and TRBJ2-1; 8 nucleotides align to TRBD2. The V segment lost 2 bases and the J segment 8 bases; nucleotides outside the gene matches: 8. This CDR3 is 15 amino acids long. Looked up from germline, CDR1 is SEHNR and CDR2 is FQNEAQ (reference sequence). The DNA of the CDR3 is TGTGCCAGCAGCTTAAGGACTAGCAGGTTTGATGAGCAGTTCTTC. Protein product: CASSLRTSRFDEQFF.